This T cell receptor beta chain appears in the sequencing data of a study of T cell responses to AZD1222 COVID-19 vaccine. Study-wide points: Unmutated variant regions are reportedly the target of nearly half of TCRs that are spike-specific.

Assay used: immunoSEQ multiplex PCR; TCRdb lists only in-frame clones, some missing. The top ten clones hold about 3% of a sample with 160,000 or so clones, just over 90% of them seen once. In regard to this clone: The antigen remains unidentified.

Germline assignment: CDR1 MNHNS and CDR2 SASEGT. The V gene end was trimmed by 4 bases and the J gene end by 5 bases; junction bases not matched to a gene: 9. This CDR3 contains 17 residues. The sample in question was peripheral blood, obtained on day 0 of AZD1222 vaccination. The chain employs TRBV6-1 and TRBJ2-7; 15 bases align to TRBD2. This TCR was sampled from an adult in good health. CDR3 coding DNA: TGTGCCAGCAGTGGCCGGACTAGCGGGAGGGCCGGCCACGAGCAGTACTTC. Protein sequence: CASSGRTSGRAGHEQYF.